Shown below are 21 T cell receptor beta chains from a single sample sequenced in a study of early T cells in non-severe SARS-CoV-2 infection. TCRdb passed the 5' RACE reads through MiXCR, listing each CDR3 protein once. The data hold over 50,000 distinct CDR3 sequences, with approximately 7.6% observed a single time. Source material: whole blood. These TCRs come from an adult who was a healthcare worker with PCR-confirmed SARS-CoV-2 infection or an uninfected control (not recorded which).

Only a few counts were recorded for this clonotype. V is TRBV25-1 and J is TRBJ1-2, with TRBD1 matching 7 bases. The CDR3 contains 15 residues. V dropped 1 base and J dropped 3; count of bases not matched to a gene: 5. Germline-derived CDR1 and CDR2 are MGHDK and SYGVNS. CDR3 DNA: TGTGCCAGCAGTGAATCCCCGACAGGGTACTATGGCTACACCTTC. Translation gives CASSESPTGYYGYTF.

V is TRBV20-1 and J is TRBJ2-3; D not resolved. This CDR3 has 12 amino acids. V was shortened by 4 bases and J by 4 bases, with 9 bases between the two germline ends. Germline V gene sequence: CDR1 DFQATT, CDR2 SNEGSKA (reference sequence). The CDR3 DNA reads TGCAGTGCTATTACGGGTGCAGATACGCAGTATTTT. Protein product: CSAITGADTQYF.

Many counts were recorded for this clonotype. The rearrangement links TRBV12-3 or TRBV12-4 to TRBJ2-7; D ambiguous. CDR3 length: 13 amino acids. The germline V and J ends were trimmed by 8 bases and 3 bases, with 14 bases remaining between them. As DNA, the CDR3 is TGTGCCAGCGGGGTCGGTCCTCACTACGAGCAGTACTTC. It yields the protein CASGVGPHYEQYF.

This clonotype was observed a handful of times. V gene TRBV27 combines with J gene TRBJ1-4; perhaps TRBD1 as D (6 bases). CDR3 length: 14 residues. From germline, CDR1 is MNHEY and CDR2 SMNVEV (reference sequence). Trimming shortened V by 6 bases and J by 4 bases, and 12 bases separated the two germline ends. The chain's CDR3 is CASSEDSFNEKLFF. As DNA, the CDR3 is TGTGCCAGCAGCGAGGACAGCTTTAATGAAAAACTGTTTTTT.

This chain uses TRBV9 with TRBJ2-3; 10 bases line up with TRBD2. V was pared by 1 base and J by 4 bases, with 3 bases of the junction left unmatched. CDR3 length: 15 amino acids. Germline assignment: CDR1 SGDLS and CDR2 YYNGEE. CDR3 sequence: CASSVFGLAADTQYF. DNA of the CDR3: TGTGCCAGCAGCGTATTCGGACTAGCGGCAGATACGCAGTATTTT.

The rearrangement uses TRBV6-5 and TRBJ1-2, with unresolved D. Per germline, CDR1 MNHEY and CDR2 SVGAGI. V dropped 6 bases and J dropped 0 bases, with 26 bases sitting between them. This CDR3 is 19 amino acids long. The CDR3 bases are TGTGCCAGCAGCTTACTCGTCCCAGACCCTACTTCAGCTAACTATGGCTACACCTTC. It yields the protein CASSLLVPDPTSANYGYTF.

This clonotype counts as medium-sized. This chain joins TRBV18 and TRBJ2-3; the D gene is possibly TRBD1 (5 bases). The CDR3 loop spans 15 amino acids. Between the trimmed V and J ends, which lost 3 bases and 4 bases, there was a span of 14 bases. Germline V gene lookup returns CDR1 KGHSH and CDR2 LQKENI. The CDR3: CASSPDTTGADTQYF. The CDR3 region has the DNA TGTGCCAGCTCACCGGACACTACCGGCGCAGATACGCAGTATTTT.

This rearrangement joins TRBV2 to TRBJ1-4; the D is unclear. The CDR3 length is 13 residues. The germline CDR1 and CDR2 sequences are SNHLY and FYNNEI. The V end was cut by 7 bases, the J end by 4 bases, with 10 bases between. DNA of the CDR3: TGTGCCAGCATTCGCAGTATTAATGAAAAACTGTTTTTT. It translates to CASIRSINEKLFF.

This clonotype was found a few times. The CDR3 sequence: CASSPQGRTSGSTDTQYF. The CDR3 region has the DNA TGTGCCAGCAGCCCTCAAGGGAGGACTAGCGGAAGCACAGATACGCAGTATTTT. The genes are TRBV6-6 and TRBJ2-3; 10 positions match TRBD2. Per the germline V gene, CDR1 is MNHNY and CDR2 is SVGAGI (reference sequence). The CDR3 is 18 amino acids. V dropped 6 bases and J dropped 0; count of bases not matched to a gene: 12.

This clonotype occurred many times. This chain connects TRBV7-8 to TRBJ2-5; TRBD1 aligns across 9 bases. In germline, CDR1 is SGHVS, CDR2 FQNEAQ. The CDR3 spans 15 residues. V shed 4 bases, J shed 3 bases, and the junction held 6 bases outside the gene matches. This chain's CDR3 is CASSSPRTGEETQYF. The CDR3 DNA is TGTGCCAGCAGCTCCCCGCGGACAGGGGAAGAGACCCAGTACTTC.

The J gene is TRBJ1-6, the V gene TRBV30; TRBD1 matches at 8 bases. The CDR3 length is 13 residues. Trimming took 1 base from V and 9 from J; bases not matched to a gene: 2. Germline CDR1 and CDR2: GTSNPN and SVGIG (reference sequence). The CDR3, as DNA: TGTGCCTGGAGTGGACAGGGGTTTTCACCCCTCCACTTT. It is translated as CAWSGQGFSPLHF.

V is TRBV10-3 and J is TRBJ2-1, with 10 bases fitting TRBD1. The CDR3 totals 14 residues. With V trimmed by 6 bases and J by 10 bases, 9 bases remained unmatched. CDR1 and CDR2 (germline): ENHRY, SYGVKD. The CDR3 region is CAISLGQGEREQFF. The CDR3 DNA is TGTGCCATCAGCCTCGGACAGGGGGAGAGGGAGCAGTTCTTC.

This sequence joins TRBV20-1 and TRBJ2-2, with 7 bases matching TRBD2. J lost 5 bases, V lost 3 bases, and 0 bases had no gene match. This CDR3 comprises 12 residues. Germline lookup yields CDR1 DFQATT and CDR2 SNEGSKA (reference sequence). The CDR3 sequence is CSASGGTGELFF. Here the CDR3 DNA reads TGCAGTGCTAGCGGGGGGACCGGGGAGCTGTTTTTT.

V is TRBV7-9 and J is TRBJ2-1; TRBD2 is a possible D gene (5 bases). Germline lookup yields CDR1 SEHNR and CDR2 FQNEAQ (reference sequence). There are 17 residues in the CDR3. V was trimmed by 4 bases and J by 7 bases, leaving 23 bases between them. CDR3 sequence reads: CASSSFKGGLRGNEQFF. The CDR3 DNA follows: TGTGCCAGCAGCTCCTTCAAGGGCGGGCTTCGAGGAAATGAGCAGTTCTTC.

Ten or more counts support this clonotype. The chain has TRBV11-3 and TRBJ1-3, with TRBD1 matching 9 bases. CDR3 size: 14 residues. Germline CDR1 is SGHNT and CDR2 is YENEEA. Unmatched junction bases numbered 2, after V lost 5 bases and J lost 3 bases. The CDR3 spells CASSGTGSGNTIYF. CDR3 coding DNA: TGTGCCAGCAGCGGGACAGGGAGTGGAAACACCATATATTTT.

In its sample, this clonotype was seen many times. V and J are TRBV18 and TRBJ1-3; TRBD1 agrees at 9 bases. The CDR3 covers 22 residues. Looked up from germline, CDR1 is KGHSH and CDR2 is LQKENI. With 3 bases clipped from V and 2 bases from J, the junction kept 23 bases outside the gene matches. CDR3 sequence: CASSPYALTGTGSIVTGNTIYF. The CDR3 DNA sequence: TGTGCCAGCTCACCGTACGCCCTTACCGGGACAGGGTCCATTGTCACTGGAAACACCATATATTTT.

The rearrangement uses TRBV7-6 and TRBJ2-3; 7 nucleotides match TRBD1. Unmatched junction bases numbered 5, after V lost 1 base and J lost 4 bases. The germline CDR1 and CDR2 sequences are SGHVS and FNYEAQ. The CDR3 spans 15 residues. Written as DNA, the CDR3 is TGTGCCAGCAGCTTAGGAGGGGGCTTGGCAGATACGCAGTATTTT. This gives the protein CASSLGGGLADTQYF.

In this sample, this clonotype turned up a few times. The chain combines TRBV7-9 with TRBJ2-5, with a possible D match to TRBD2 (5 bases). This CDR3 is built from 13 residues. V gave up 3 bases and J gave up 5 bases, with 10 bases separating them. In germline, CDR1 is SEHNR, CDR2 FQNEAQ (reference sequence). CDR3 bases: TGTGCCAGCAGCTTTTCGGGGTTGGAGACCCAGTACTTC. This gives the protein CASSFSGLETQYF.

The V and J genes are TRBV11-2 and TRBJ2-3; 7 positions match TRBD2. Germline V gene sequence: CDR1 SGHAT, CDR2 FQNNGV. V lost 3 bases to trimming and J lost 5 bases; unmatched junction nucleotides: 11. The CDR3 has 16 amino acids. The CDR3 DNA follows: TGTGCCAGCAGCTTTCAAAAGCGGGGTGTGGGAGATACGCAGTATTTT. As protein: CASSFQKRGVGDTQYF.

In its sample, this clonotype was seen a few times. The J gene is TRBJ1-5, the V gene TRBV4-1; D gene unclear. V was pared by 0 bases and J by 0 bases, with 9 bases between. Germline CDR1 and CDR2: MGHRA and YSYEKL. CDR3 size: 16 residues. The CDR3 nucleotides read TGCGCCAGCAGCCAAGATCGGGGAAATAGCAATCAGCCCCAGCATTTT. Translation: CASSQDRGNSNQPQHF.

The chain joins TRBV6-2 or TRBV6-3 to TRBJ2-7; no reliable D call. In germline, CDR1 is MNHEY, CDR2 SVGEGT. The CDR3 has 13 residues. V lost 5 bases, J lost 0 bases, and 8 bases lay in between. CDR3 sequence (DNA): TGTGCCAGCAGTGACTGGAGCTCCTACGAGCAGTACTTC. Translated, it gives CASSDWSSYEQYF.